Below are 14 T cell receptor beta chains sequenced from a single sample in a study of blood T cell repertoires in COVID-19. TCRdb keeps only in-frame clones here, not all; method: immunoSEQ multiplex PCR. The data show nearly 55,000 clones, about 86% seen once. The sequencing input was peripheral blood. These receptors were collected from a man aged 65 to 85 with active COVID-19.

The chain uses TRBV5-1 and TRBJ1-1; no definite D call. CDR3 length: 14 residues. Trimming removed 2 bases at V and 1 base at J, with 9 bases between. Germline CDR1 SGHRS, CDR2 YFSETQ. Written as DNA, the CDR3 is TGCGCCAGCAGCTTCGACGGAGGGAACACTGAAGCTTTCTTT. Protein product: CASSFDGGNTEAFF.

The chain combines TRBV9 with TRBJ1-3; D is undetermined. Per germline, CDR1 SGDLS and CDR2 YYNGEE. The CDR3 is 14 residues long. The ends were cut back, 3 bases at V and 0 bases at J, with 7 bases in the middle. The CDR3 region is CASSESSSGNTIYF. CDR3 nucleotides: TGTGCCAGCAGCGAGTCCAGCTCTGGAAACACCATATATTTT.

V is TRBV7-9 and J is TRBJ1-2; possible D gene TRBD1, 5 bases. The CDR3 is made up of 13 amino acids. Germline lookup yields CDR1 SEHNR and CDR2 FQNEAQ (reference sequence). The V and J ends lost 2 bases and 6 bases respectively, with 10 bases between them. DNA for the CDR3: TGTGCCAGCAGCTTATCGGGGGATGATGGCTACACCTTC. It is translated as CASSLSGDDGYTF.

The chain recombines TRBV6-5 with TRBJ1-1; D is ambiguous. The CDR3 is 12 residues long. Per germline, CDR1 MNHEY and CDR2 SVGAGI. V dropped 5 bases and J dropped 1 base, with 5 bases sitting between them. The CDR3 spells CASSLRNTEAFF. For the CDR3, the DNA is TGTGCCAGCAGTCTGAGGAACACTGAAGCTTTCTTT.

This clone was counted a few times. V gene TRBV9 combines with J gene TRBJ2-3; TRBD2 matches 9 bases. V was pared by 3 bases and J by 3 bases, with 11 bases of the junction left unmatched. From germline, CDR1 is SGDLS and CDR2 YYNGEE. CDR3 length: 17 residues. CDR3 DNA: TGTGCCAGCAGCGCCAACCCAGCGGGGGGTCGAACAGATACGCAGTATTTT. Translated: CASSANPAGGRTDTQYF.

This chain links TRBV29-1 with TRBJ2-7, with 7 bases aligning to TRBD2. The CDR3 is made up of 14 amino acids. Germline lookup yields CDR1 SQVTM and CDR2 ANQGSEA. The J segment lost 6 bases and the V segment lost 4 bases, leaving 12 bases of the junction unmatched. The CDR3 sequence: CSVVGDYRTAEQYF. The CDR3 DNA reads TGCAGCGTTGTTGGGGACTACCGTACGGCCGAGCAGTACTTC.

This CDR3 is CASSGGLDIQYF. As DNA, the CDR3 is TGTGCCAGCAGCGGCGGTTTGGACATTCAGTACTTC. J is TRBJ2-4 and V is TRBV9; D unclear. CDR3 length: 12 amino acids. V dropped 3 bases and J dropped 8 bases, with 9 bases sitting between them. Per the germline V gene, CDR1 is SGDLS and CDR2 is YYNGEE. Full variable domain (missing parts from reference TRBV9 and TRBJ2-4): DSGVTQTPKHLITATGQRVTLRCSPRSGDLSVYWYQQSLDQGLQFLIQYYNGEERAKGNILERFSAQQFPDLHSELNLSSLELGDSALYFCASSGGLDIQYFGAGTRLSVL.

The gene calls are TRBV10-3 and TRBJ1-1; 10 bases are shared with TRBD1. J lost 4 bases, V lost 6 bases, and 5 bases had no gene match. Looked up from germline, CDR1 is ENHRY and CDR2 is SYGVKD. The CDR3 has 14 amino acids. CDR3: CAIRPGQGTTEAFF. Written as DNA, the CDR3 is TGTGCCATCAGGCCGGGACAGGGGACCACTGAAGCTTTCTTT.

The CDR3 reads CASSQEWPDRGEKLFF. The CDR3 region has the DNA TGCGCCAGCAGCCAAGAGTGGCCCGATCGGGGGGAAAAACTGTTTTTT. V is TRBV4-1 and J is TRBJ1-4; a weak D match, TRBD1 (5 bases). V was trimmed by 0 bases and J by 8 bases, leaving 16 bases between them. The CDR3 extends over 16 amino acids. From germline, CDR1 is MGHRA and CDR2 YSYEKL.

The chain joins TRBV5-1 to TRBJ1-2, with TRBD1 identical over 9 bases. Unmatched junction bases numbered 5, after V lost 3 bases and J lost 8 bases. This CDR3 contains 13 residues. The germline V gene has CDR1 SGHRS and CDR2 YFSETQ. CDR3 nucleotide sequence: TGCGCCAGCAGCTCGGGACAGGGAGACGGCTACACCTTC. The encoded protein is CASSSGQGDGYTF.

V usage is TRBV7-9 and J usage is TRBJ1-2, with a weak D call TRBD1 (6 bases). V was cut by 6 bases and J by 2 bases, with 10 bases left in between. The CDR3 consists of 13 residues. Per the germline V gene, CDR1 is SEHNR and CDR2 is FQNEAQ (reference sequence). CDR3 residues: CASSVGQNYGYTF. The CDR3, as DNA: TGTGCCAGCAGTGTCGGACAGAACTATGGCTACACCTTC.

This clone has more than one count but fewer than ten. The chain couples TRBV10-3 to TRBJ1-2; no clear D. Trimming removed 6 bases at V and 0 bases at J, with 11 bases between. This CDR3 contains 14 residues. CDR1 and CDR2 from the germline V gene are ENHRY and SYGVKD. The CDR3 coding sequence is TGTGCCATCAGCTCCACGGTCACTAACTATGGCTACACCTTC. It encodes CAISSTVTNYGYTF.

The chain combines TRBV4-3 with TRBJ2-3; TRBD2 matches at 9 bases. After removal of 1 base from V and 5 bases from J, the junction contained 4 bases not matched to a gene. CDR3 size: 15 residues. Germline assignment: CDR1 LGHNA and CDR2 YSLEER. The CDR3 region is CASSQGASGEDTQYF. The CDR3 coding sequence is TGCGCCAGCAGCCAAGGGGCTAGCGGGGAAGATACGCAGTATTTT.

The rearrangement links TRBV19 to TRBJ1-5, with D perhaps TRBD1 (5 bases). Germline V gene lookup returns CDR1 LNHDA and CDR2 SQIVND (reference sequence). V lost 0 bases, J lost 0 bases, and 12 bases lay in between. The CDR3 is 17 amino acids. The CDR3 here is CASSIDTGPVSNQPQHF. CDR3 in DNA: TGTGCCAGTAGTATAGACACAGGCCCTGTTAGCAATCAGCCCCAGCATTTT. The full variable domain, in which reference TRBV19 and TRBJ1-5 provide the parts outside the CDR3, is DGGITQSPKYLFRKEGQNVTLSCEQNLNHDAMYWYRQDPGQGLRLIYYSQIVNDFQKGDIAEGYSVSREKKESFPLTVTSAQKNPTAFYLCASSIDTGPVSNQPQHFGDGTRLSIL.